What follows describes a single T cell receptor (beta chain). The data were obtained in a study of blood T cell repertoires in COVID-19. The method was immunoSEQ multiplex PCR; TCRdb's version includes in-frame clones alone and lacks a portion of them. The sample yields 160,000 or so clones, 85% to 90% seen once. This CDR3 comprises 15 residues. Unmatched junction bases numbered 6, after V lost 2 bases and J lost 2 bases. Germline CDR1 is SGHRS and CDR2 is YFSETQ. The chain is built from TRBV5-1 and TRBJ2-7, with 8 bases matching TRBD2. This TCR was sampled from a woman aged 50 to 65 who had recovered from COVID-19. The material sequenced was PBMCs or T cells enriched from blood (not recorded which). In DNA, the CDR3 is TGCGCCAGCAGCTTTGTTAGCGGGGAAACCTACGAGCAGTACTTC. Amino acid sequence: CASSFVSGETYEQYF.